This T cell receptor (beta chain) was captured by sequencing in a study of T-cell reconstitution after alpha-beta-depleted transplantation in children. The CDR3 contains 18 residues. Germline V gene lookup returns CDR1 MNHEY and CDR2 SVGAGI. The V end lost 0 bases, the J end lost 0 bases, and 16 bases lay between the germline ends. Construction of the TCRbeta library involved unique molecular identifiers. MiXCR, run by TCRdb on the PCR reads, gives a single entry per CDR3 protein. In the table there are 800,000 to 1,000,000 distinct CDR3 sequences, around 30% of which are singletons. This clonotype has a handful of counts.

The source material was PBMCs, mostly from graft donor cells, sampled 360 days after TCRalphabeta/CD19-depleted stem cell transplant. The TCR comes from a boy younger than two who had a stem cell transplant for SCID, so the T cells may come from the graft donor. The rearrangement uses TRBV6-5 and TRBJ2-3, with D perhaps given as TRBD1 or TRBD2 (6 bases each). This CDR3 is CASSYSAEYGGSTDTQYF. The DNA for the CDR3 is TGTGCCAGCAGTTACTCGGCCGAGTACGGGGGCAGCACAGATACGCAGTATTTT.